The 8 T cell receptor beta chains below were found in one sample sequenced in a study of blood T cell repertoires in COVID-19. Method: immunoSEQ multiplex PCR; TCRdb's copy keeps in-frame clones and lacks some. In the table there are roughly 140,000 clones, under 80% of which are singletons. Sequenced sample: peripheral blood. These receptors all stem from a man aged 60-69 years with acute or convalescent COVID-19.

The chain employs TRBV27 and TRBJ1-1; tentative D call: TRBD1 (5 bases). The V gene lost 5 bases and the J gene lost 4 bases, with 20 bases spanning the gap. The CDR3 has 16 amino acids. In germline, CDR1 is MNHEY, CDR2 SMNVEV (reference sequence). CDR3 amino acids: CASSLGQVLERTEAFF. In DNA form, the CDR3 reads TGTGCCAGCAGTCTAGGACAAGTTCTGGAGCGCACTGAAGCTTTCTTT.

Concerning this clone itself: A read error may produce the germline difference seen at one junction end. Other DNA sequences from this sample encode an identical CDR3 as well. V and J are TRBV24-1 and TRBJ2-3; no definite D call. Germline values: CDR1 KGHDR, CDR2 SFDVKD. CDR3 length: 16 amino acids. This chain's CDR3 is CATSDFEPMSTDTQYF. In DNA form, the CDR3 reads TGTGCCACCAGTGATTTTGAGCCAATGAGCACAGATACACAGTATTTT.

V is TRBV19 and J is TRBJ1-5, with a weak D call TRBD1 (5 bases). The germline CDR1 and CDR2 sequences are LNHDA and SQIVND (reference sequence). V lost 2 bases, J lost 5 bases, and 10 bases lay in between. CDR3 length: 14 residues. CDR3 DNA: TGTGCCAGTAGTATATCAGGGATCGATCAGCCCCAGCATTTT. Protein sequence: CASSISGIDQPQHF.

The chain couples TRBV11-2 to TRBJ2-1; 8 bases are shared with TRBD1. Germline V gives CDR1 SGHAT, CDR2 FQNNGV. CDR3 length equals 15 residues. V was clipped by 5 bases and J by 6 bases; unmatched bases: 9. CDR3 nucleotides: TGTGCCAGCAGCCGGTCCGGGACAGGAATCAATGAGCAGTTCTTC. It encodes CASSRSGTGINEQFF.

The chain carries TRBV6-5 and TRBJ2-7; D is uncertain. The germline V gene has CDR1 MNHEY and CDR2 SVGAGI. Trimming took off 7 bases at V and 2 bases at J, with 9 bases between the two ends. This CDR3 is 12 amino acids long. CDR3 nucleotide sequence: TGTGCCAGCAAAAGACAAACCTACGAGCAGTACTTC. This codes for CASKRQTYEQYF.

The gene calls are TRBV5-1 and TRBJ2-5, with D perhaps TRBD2 (6 bases). V dropped 4 bases and J dropped 2 bases, with 12 bases sitting between them. From germline, CDR1 is SGHRS and CDR2 YFSETQ. The CDR3 runs to 14 residues. The CDR3, as DNA: TGCGCCAGCAGCGTCGGGACTTCTCAAGAGACCCAGTACTTC. As protein: CASSVGTSQETQYF.

This chain connects TRBV3-1 (or the pseudogene TRBV3-2) to TRBJ2-7; 7 nucleotides match TRBD2. The CDR3 runs 14 residues. V lost 4 bases, J lost 1 base, and 4 bases stayed unmatched. Germline CDR1 and CDR2: LGHDT and YNNKEL (reference sequence). CDR3 DNA: TGTGCCAGCAGCCCCGGACTAGATTCCTACGAGCAGTACTTC. It codes for CASSPGLDSYEQYF.

This clone occurred once. The chain has TRBV10-2 and TRBJ2-7; a weak D match, TRBD2 (6 bases). Germline-derived CDR1 and CDR2 are WSHSY and SAAADI. This CDR3 spans 16 amino acids. V was clipped by 6 bases and J by 1 base, with 19 bases between them. The CDR3 sequence: CASRTWEEIGSYEQYF. DNA for the CDR3: TGCGCCAGCAGGACGTGGGAGGAGATTGGGTCCTACGAGCAGTACTTC.